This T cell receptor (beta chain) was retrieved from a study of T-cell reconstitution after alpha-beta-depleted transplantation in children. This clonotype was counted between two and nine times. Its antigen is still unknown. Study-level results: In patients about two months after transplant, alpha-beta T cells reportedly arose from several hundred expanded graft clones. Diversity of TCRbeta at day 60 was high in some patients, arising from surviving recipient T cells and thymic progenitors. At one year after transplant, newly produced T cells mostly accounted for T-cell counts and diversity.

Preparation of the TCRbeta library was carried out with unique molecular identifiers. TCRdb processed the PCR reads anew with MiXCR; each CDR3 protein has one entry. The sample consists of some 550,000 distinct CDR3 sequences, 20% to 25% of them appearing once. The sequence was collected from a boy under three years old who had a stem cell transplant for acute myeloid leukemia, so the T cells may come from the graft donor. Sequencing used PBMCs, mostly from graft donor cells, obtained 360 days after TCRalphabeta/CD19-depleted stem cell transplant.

CDR3 protein: CSARDWGARTYEQYF. The CDR3 DNA sequence: TGCAGTGCTAGAGATTGGGGGGCCCGCACCTACGAGCAGTACTTC. This chain links TRBV20-1 with TRBJ2-7; either TRBD1 or TRBD2 may fit D (6 bases each). This CDR3 has 15 residues. Germline V gene data show CDR1 as DFQATT and CDR2 as SNEGSKA (reference sequence). V was clipped by 0 bases and J by 2 bases, with 14 bases between them.